The rows below give T cell receptor beta chains drawn from one sample of a study of CD8 T cells in ankylosing spondylitis. TCRdb fed the 5' RACE reads into MiXCR, producing one record per CDR3 protein. Of approximately 24,000 distinct CDR3 sequences listed, just over 2.5% are singletons. The source material was blood, either unsorted or a sorted T cell fraction (not recorded which). The receptor set was obtained from a female donor with ankylosing spondylitis or in good health (not recorded which). CDR3s include the opening cysteine and the closing phenylalanine or tryptophan. Each record gives: V gene, J gene, CDR3 protein.

>TRBV9|TRBJ1-6
CASSVGVGVSSYNSPLHF
>TRBV9|TRBJ1-3
CASSALDSSGNTIYF
>TRBV9|TRBJ2-3
CASSVSLDKDTQYF
>TRBV9|TRBJ2-7
CASSVEAGSYEQYF
>TRBV9|TRBJ2-7
CASSVAGTDPYEQYF
>TRBV9|TRBJ2-3
CASSVVFGDTQYF
>TRBV9|TRBJ2-2
CASSPRTRTTGELFF
>TRBV9|TRBJ1-1
CASSVGGEVNTEAFF
>TRBV9|TRBJ1-2
CASSPDRNYGYTF
>TRBV9|TRBJ2-2
CASSVGQEPNGELFF
>TRBV9|TRBJ1-6
CASSSGQGNSPLHF
>TRBV9|TRBJ2-1
CASSVDAARHNEQFF
>TRBV9|TRBJ2-1
CASSPQLASSYNEQFF
>TRBV9|TRBJ2-7
CASSVEGKSYEQYF
>TRBV9|TRBJ2-2
CASSVQTGNSGELFF
>TRBV9|TRBJ2-1
CASSGRDRPYNEQFF
>TRBV9|TRBJ2-7
CASSQGGQGAYEQYF
>TRBV9|TRBJ1-1
CASSVAASENTEAFF
>TRBV9|TRBJ1-6
CASSPNSGQGASSPLHF
>TRBV9|TRBJ2-3
CASSDSGVGTDTQYF
>TRBV9|TRBJ1-1
CASSLSPNTEAFF
>TRBV9|TRBJ2-3
CASSVALPGTDTQYF
>TRBV9|TRBJ2-6
CASGARSGANVLTF
>TRBV9|TRBJ2-1
CASSVGGRSYNEQFF
>TRBV9|TRBJ2-2
CASSVGGGGSTGELFF
>TRBV9|TRBJ1-1
CASSVGGLQTEAFF